The rows below give T cell receptor beta chains drawn from one sample of a study of brain T cells in children with intractable seizures. Generated by immunoSEQ multiplex PCR, the TCRdb table keeps only in-frame clones and is missing some. The sample consists of roughly 120,000 clones, around 94% of them appearing once. The sequencing used peripheral blood, collected at surgery. Every receptor here comes from a boy under two years old with hemimegalencephaly and intractable seizures. CDR3s include the opening cysteine and the closing phenylalanine or tryptophan. A D gene is named only where the DNA matches it firmly. The size entry is marked missing in some rows and otherwise reads once, few, many or a size class.

CDR3nt	CDR3aa	j_gene	abundance	v_gene	d_gene
TGTGCCAGCAGTGAAGCGCACGCATGGTTGGGGGGGGGCGGATTCCAGCCCCAGCATTTT	CASSEAHAWLGGGGFQPQHF	TRBJ1-5	-	TRBV2	-
TGTGCCAGCAGGGGGGATGAGGATCACTATAGCAATCAGCCCCAGCATTTT	CASRGDEDHYSNQPQHF	TRBJ1-5	medium-sized	TRBV28	-
TGTGCCAGCAGCTTAGAGGGAGGGAATCAGCCCCAGCATTTT	CASSLEGGNQPQHF	TRBJ1-5	-	TRBV11-2	-
TGCGCCAGCAGCTTGGCGCCCCTCTACGAGGAGCAGTACTTC	CASSLAPLYEEQYF	TRBJ2-7	-	TRBV5-1	-
TGTGCCAGCAGTGCGATGGACTCTCGAGAGACCCAGTACTTC	CASSAMDSRETQYF	TRBJ2-5	-	TRBV28	-
TGTGCCAGCATGGTGAGCGGGGGTGGCATTCAGTACTTC	CASMVSGGGIQYF	TRBJ2-4	-	TRBV6-5	TRBD2
TGCGCCAGCACACCCCAATTCTCCTACGAGCAGTACTTC	CASTPQFSYEQYF	TRBJ2-7	-	TRBV5-1	-
TGTGCCAGCAGTATACTACCGGGGGCAACTAATGAAAAACTGTTTTTT	CASSILPGATNEKLFF	TRBJ1-4	-	TRBV27	-
TGCGCCAGCAGCCAAGATAGGGGACTAGCCTCCAAGCAGTTCTTC	CASSQDRGLASKQFF	TRBJ2-1	-	TRBV4-3	TRBD2
TGTGCCAGCTCACCACTTGCAGGGAATCGACAGAACGAGCAGTACTTC	CASSPLAGNRQNEQYF	TRBJ2-7	few	TRBV18	-
TGTGCCAGCAGTTTCCCGGGAGGAGGCTACACCTTC	CASSFPGGGYTF	TRBJ1-2	-	TRBV27	-
TGCGCCAGCAGAAGATTAGCGGGAGGGGCGGTCTACGAGCAGTACTTC	CASRRLAGGAVYEQYF	TRBJ2-7	-	TRBV5-1	TRBD2
TGTGCCAGCAGTTGGACCAGGGCCAATGAGCAGTTCTTC	CASSWTRANEQFF	TRBJ2-1	-	TRBV6-5	-
TGTGCCAGTAGTACCGGGGTTCCCTACGAGCAGTACTTC	CASSTGVPYEQYF	TRBJ2-7	-	TRBV19	-